Below, 13 T cell receptor beta chains from the same sample are listed, as sequenced in a study of early T cells in non-severe SARS-CoV-2 infection. TCRdb passed the 5' RACE reads through MiXCR, listing each CDR3 protein once. The table has over 30,000 distinct CDR3 sequences, 5.7% seen once; the top ten hold 5.3%. The sequenced material came from whole blood. The source of these receptors is an adult who was a healthcare worker with PCR-confirmed SARS-CoV-2 infection or an uninfected control (not recorded which).

In its sample, this clonotype was seen many times. This chain joins TRBV6-5 and TRBJ2-1, with 7 bases lining up with TRBD2. From germline, CDR1 is MNHEY and CDR2 SVGAGI. The CDR3 consists of 15 residues. The ends lost 5 bases at V and 4 bases at J; junction bases unmatched: 8. The chain's CDR3 is CASSQAGPRYNEQFF. For the CDR3, the DNA is TGTGCCAGCAGTCAAGCGGGACCAAGATACAATGAGCAGTTCTTC.

This clonotype was seen ten or more times. The CDR3 DNA reads TGTGCCAGCAGCCGGGACAGGATTGAAGCTTTCTTT. Its translation: CASSRDRIEAFF. The chain is built from TRBV7-8 and TRBJ1-1, with 8 positions matching TRBD1. CDR1 is SGHVS, CDR2 FQNEAQ, per germline. The V and J ends lost 5 bases and 7 bases, in that order; junction bases with no gene match: 3. The CDR3 totals 12 residues.

This clonotype was recorded at least ten times. The chain recombines TRBV11-2 with TRBJ2-1, with D unresolved. CDR3 length equals 17 residues. The V end lost 5 bases, the J end lost 0 bases, and 17 bases lay between the germline ends. Germline-derived CDR1 and CDR2 are SGHAT and FQNNGV. The CDR3 DNA reads as TGTGCCAGCAGCCGCCAATTAAGACTCAGCTCCTACAATGAGCAGTTCTTC. Protein: CASSRQLRLSSYNEQFF. The full variable domain, rest sourced from reference TRBV11-2 and TRBJ2-1, is EAGVAQSPRYKIIEKRQSVAFWCNPISGHATLYWYQQILGQGPKLLIQFQNNGVVDDSQLPKDRFSAERLKGVDSTLKIQPAKLEDSAVYLCASSRQLRLSSYNEQFFGPGTRLTVL.

This clonotype was observed a handful of times. The chain uses TRBV9 and TRBJ2-2, with TRBD1 matching over 12 bases. Looked up from germline, CDR1 is SGDLS and CDR2 is YYNGEE. After removal of 5 bases from V and 4 bases from J, the junction contained 9 bases not matched to a gene. This CDR3 is built from 17 residues. CDR3 amino acids: CASRPAGTGGITGELFF. The CDR3 nucleotides read TGTGCCAGCAGACCAGCCGGGACAGGGGGCATCACCGGGGAGCTGTTTTTT.

In regard to this clonotype: Possible read error: a much larger clone is one base away. The chain uses TRBV3-1 and TRBJ2-1; no firm D call. The germline CDR1 and CDR2 sequences are LGHDT and YNNKEL (reference sequence). This CDR3 comprises 17 residues. CDR3 nucleotides: TGTGCCAGCTGCCAACCCCGTTCAGCACCGACCTACAATGAGCAGTTCTTC. This translates into CASCQPRSAPTYNEQFF.

This clonotype was counted ten times or more. The rearrangement links TRBV29-1 to TRBJ1-1; D gene ambiguous. CDR1 SQVTM and CDR2 ANQGSEA come from the germline V gene. The V and J ends lost 5 bases and 0 bases respectively, with 10 bases between them. This CDR3 has 13 amino acids. The CDR3 region has the DNA TGCAGCGTTCGACGACAACTGAACACTGAAGCTTTCTTT. Residues: CSVRRQLNTEAFF.

This clonotype was detected only a few times. The V and J genes are TRBV20-1 and TRBJ2-7; possibly TRBD2 for D (5 bases). The CDR3 is 16 residues long. Trimming pared 0 bases from V and 0 bases from J, leaving 15 bases between. CDR1 DFQATT and CDR2 SNEGSKA come from the germline V gene (reference sequence). Here the CDR3 reads CSARDYWSGLSYEQYF. The CDR3 nucleotides are TGCAGTGCTAGAGATTATTGGAGCGGACTCTCCTACGAGCAGTACTTC.

This clonotype was seen a few times. The rearrangement uses TRBV7-6 and TRBJ1-1; D call uncertain. CDR1 is SGHVS and CDR2 is FNYEAQ in the germline V gene. The CDR3 contains 13 residues. The V end lost 1 base, the J end lost 3 bases, and 6 bases lay between the germline ends. The CDR3 DNA sequence: TGTGCCAGCAGCTTAGAGACATACACTGAAGCTTTCTTT. This translates into CASSLETYTEAFF.

This clonotype has ten or more counts. J is TRBJ2-1 and V is TRBV6-5; D may be TRBD1 or TRBD2 (6 bases each). Trimming cost V 8 bases and J 7 bases, with 15 bases left between them. The CDR3 length is 13 residues. Germline V lookup: CDR1 MNHEY, CDR2 SVGAGI. CDR3 loop: CASRRGLPNEQFF. The CDR3 DNA follows: TGTGCCAGCCGTCGGGGGCTACCAAATGAGCAGTTCTTC.

This clonotype has a handful of counts. This chain connects TRBV28 to TRBJ1-2, with D uncertain. This CDR3 is 13 amino acids long. Germline V gene data show CDR1 as MDHEN and CDR2 as SYDVKM. Trimming took 2 bases from V and 2 from J, leaving 6 bases between them. This CDR3 reads CASSLGGNYGYTF. The CDR3 DNA sequence: TGTGCCAGCAGTTTAGGCGGGAACTATGGCTACACCTTC.

This clonotype was detected many times. DNA for the CDR3: TGTGCCAGCAGCTACAGGGTCCCCACCACAGATACGCAGTATTTT. Amino acid sequence: CASSYRVPTTDTQYF. The chain has TRBV6-5 and TRBJ2-3; maybe TRBD1 (6 bases). The CDR3 has 15 amino acids. CDR1 is MNHEY and CDR2 is SVGAGI in the germline V gene. The ends were cut back, 6 bases at V and 2 bases at J, with 15 bases in the middle.

About this clonotype itself: This clone may be a read error of a much larger clone one base away. The chain has TRBV5-1 and TRBJ2-5; D remains ambiguous. V lost 3 bases, J lost 5 bases, and 8 bases lay in between. The length of the CDR3 is 12 residues. Germline V CDR1 and CDR2: SGHRS, YFSETQ. The CDR3 here is CASSSGGETQYF. CDR3 DNA sequence: TGCGCCAGCAGCTCAGGTGGCGAGACCCAGTACTTC.

This clonotype was seen repeatedly, ten times or more. The V gene is TRBV9, the J gene TRBJ2-1; the match to TRBD2 covers 7 bases. J was trimmed by 1 base and V by 4 bases; bases with no gene match: 8. This CDR3 comprises 16 residues. Germline V gene data show CDR1 as SGDLS and CDR2 as YYNGEE. The CDR3 bases are TGTGCCAGCAGCCCAGACGGGAGGCGGTCCTACAATGAGCAGTTCTTC. Protein sequence: CASSPDGRRSYNEQFF. The complete variable domain, with remaining parts taken from reference TRBV9 and TRBJ2-1, reads DSGVTQTPKHLITATGQRVTLRCSPRSGDLSVYWYQQSLDQGLQFLIQYYNGEERAKGNILERFSAQQFPDLHSELNLSSLELGDSALYFCASSPDGRRSYNEQFFGPGTRLTVL.